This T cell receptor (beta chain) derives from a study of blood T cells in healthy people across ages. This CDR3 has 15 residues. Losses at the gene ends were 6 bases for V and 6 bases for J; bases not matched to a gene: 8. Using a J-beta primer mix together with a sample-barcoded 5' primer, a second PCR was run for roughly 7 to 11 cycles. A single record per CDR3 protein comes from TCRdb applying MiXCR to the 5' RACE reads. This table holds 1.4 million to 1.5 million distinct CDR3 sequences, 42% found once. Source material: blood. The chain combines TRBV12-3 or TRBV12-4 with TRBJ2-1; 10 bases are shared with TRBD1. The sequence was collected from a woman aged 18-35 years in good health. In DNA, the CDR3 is TGTGCCAGCAGCCCGGGACAGGGGCCTTTCAATGAGCAGTTCTTC. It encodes CASSPGQGPFNEQFF.